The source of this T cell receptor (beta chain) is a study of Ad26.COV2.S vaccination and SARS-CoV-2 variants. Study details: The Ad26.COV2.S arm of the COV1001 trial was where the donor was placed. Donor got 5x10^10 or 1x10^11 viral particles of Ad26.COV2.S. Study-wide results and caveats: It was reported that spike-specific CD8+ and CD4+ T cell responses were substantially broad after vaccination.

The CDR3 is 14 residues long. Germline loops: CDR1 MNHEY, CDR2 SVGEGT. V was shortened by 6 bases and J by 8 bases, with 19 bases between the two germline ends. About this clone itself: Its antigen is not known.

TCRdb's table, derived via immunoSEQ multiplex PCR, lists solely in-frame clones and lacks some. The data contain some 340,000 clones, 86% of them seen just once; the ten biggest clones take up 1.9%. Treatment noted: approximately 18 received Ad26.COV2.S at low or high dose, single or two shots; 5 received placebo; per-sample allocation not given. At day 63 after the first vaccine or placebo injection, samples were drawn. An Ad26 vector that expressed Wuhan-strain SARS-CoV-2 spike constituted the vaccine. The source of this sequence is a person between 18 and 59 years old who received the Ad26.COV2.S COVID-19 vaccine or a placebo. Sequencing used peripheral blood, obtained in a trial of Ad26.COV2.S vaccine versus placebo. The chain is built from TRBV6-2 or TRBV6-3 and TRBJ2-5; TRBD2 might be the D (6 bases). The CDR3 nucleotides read TGTGCCAGCAGCCCGAGCCGGGTGGGGACTACCCAGTACTTC. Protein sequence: CASSPSRVGTTQYF.